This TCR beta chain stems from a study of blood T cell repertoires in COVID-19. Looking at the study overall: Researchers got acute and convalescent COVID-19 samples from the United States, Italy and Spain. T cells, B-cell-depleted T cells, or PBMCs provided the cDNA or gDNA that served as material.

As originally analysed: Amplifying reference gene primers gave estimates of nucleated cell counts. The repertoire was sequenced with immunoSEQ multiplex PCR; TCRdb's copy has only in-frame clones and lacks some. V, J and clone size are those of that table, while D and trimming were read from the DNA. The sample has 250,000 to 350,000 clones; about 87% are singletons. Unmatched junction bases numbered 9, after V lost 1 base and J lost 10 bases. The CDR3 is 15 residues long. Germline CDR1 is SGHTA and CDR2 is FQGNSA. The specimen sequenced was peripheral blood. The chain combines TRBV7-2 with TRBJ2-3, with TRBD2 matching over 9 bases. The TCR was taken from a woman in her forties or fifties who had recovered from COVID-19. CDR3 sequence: CASSLVAGGRVPQYF. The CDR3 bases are TGTGCCAGCAGCTTAGTTGCGGGGGGGAGAGTTCCGCAGTATTTT.